These 8 T cell receptor beta chains were sequenced from one sample in a study of blood T cell repertoires in COVID-19. The protocol was immunoSEQ multiplex PCR, while the TCRdb copy is restricted to in-frame clones and leaves out a portion. The table shows roughly 300,000 clones, with approximately 90% occurring only once. Sequencing input: PBMCs or T cells enriched from blood (not recorded which). These receptors came from a woman between 18 and 29 years old who had recovered from COVID-19.

The J gene is TRBJ1-1, the V gene TRBV15; a possible D gene is TRBD1 (6 bases). V lost 6 bases, J lost 1 base, and 15 bases lay in between. Looked up from germline, CDR1 is LNHNV and CDR2 is YYDKDF (reference sequence). CDR3 size: 15 residues. The CDR3: CATRNRTDKNTEAFF. The CDR3 nucleotides are TGTGCCACCAGAAATAGGACAGACAAGAACACTGAAGCTTTCTTT.

The CDR3 DNA is TGTGCCAGTAGTATAGAGGTAGACAGGGTCAACTATAATTCACCCCTCCACTTT. Translation gives CASSIEVDRVNYNSPLHF. The rearrangement joins TRBV19 to TRBJ1-6; 7 bases agree with TRBD1. This CDR3 spans 18 amino acids. After removal of 0 bases from V and 3 bases from J, the junction contained 8 bases not matched to a gene. Per the germline V gene, CDR1 is LNHDA and CDR2 is SQIVND (reference sequence).

The chain carries TRBV7-3 and TRBJ1-6, with TRBD1 matching 9 bases. Germline lookup yields CDR1 SGHTA and CDR2 FQGTGA. V lost 5 bases, J lost 8 bases, and 4 bases stayed unmatched. The CDR3 is 14 residues long. This chain's CDR3 is CASSATGGDSPLHF. DNA of the CDR3: TGTGCCAGCAGCGCAACAGGGGGCGATTCACCCCTCCACTTT.

This chain joins TRBV12-3 or TRBV12-4 and TRBJ2-7; D not certain. The CDR3 totals 13 residues. V was shortened by 1 base and J by 1 base, with 5 bases between the two germline ends. This CDR3 reads CASSLGGSYEQYF. CDR3 sequence (DNA): TGTGCCAGCAGTTTAGGCGGATCCTACGAGCAGTACTTC.

The rearrangement links TRBV5-1 to TRBJ2-2, with TRBD1 matching 10 bases. Germline V CDR1 and CDR2: SGHRS, YFSETQ. There are 14 residues in the CDR3. V dropped 5 bases and J dropped 7; count of bases not matched to a gene: 5. The CDR3 bases are TGCGCCAGCAGTGTGGGACAGGGGAACGGGGAGCTGTTTTTT. It codes for CASSVGQGNGELFF.

This clone has more than one count but fewer than ten. The rearrangement links TRBV6-5 to TRBJ2-2; D is uncertain. CDR1 and CDR2 from the germline V gene are MNHEY and SVGAGI. V gave up 8 bases and J gave up 0 bases, with 10 bases separating them. The CDR3 loop spans 14 amino acids. The DNA of the CDR3 is TGTGCCAGCTCTAATTCCGCGAACACCGGGGAGCTGTTTTTT. The encoded protein is CASSNSANTGELFF.

The chain joins TRBV19 to TRBJ1-4; a possible D gene is TRBD1 (5 bases). The CDR3 is 14 residues long. Trimming left V 10 bases short and J 0 bases short, with 12 bases between. Germline V gene data show CDR1 as LNHDA and CDR2 as SQIVND (reference sequence). CDR3 residues: CATAGQPTNEKLFF. In DNA, the CDR3 is TGTGCCACCGCCGGACAACCAACTAATGAAAAACTGTTTTTT.

The chain carries TRBV5-1 and TRBJ1-3; D remains ambiguous. Trimming pared 0 bases from V and 0 bases from J, leaving 7 bases between. CDR1 and CDR2 (germline): SGHRS, YFSETQ. The CDR3 covers 15 residues. The CDR3 is CASSLDGDSGNTIYF. In DNA, the CDR3 is TGCGCCAGCAGCTTGGACGGGGACTCTGGAAACACCATATATTTT.